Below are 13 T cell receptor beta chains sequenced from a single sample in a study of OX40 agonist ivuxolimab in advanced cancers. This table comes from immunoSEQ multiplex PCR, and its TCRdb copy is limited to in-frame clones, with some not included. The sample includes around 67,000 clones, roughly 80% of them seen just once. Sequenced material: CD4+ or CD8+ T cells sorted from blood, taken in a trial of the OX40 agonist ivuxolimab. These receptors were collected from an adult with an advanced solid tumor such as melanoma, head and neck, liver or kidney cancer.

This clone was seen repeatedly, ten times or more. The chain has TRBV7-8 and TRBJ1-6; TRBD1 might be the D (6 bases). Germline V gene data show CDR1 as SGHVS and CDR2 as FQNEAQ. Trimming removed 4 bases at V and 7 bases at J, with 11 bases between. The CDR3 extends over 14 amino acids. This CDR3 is CASSSYRENSPLHF. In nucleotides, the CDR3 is TGTGCCAGCAGCTCTTACAGGGAGAATTCACCCCTCCACTTT.

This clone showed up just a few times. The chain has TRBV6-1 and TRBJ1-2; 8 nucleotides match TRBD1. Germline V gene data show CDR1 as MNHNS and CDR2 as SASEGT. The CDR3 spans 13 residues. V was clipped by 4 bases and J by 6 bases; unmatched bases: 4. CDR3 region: CASSVHRGNGYTF. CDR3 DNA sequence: TGTGCCAGCAGTGTGCACAGGGGGAATGGCTACACCTTC.

CDR3 sequence (DNA): TGTGCCAGCAGCTTACAGGGGGCCAAAAACATTCAGTACTTC. It yields the protein CASSLQGAKNIQYF. The genes are TRBV7-2 and TRBJ2-4; D might be TRBD1 (6 bases). V gave up 2 bases and J gave up 1 base, with 6 bases separating them. Germline V lookup: CDR1 SGHTA, CDR2 FQGNSA. The CDR3 contains 14 residues.

CDR3 sequence (DNA): TGCGCCAGCAGCCCTTCCCCTCTCCCTAACACTGAAGCTTTCTTT. It encodes CASSPSPLPNTEAFF. The chain recombines TRBV4-1 with TRBJ1-1, with D unresolved. The V gene's germline CDR1 is MGHRA and CDR2 YSYEKL. Trimming took off 4 bases at V and 2 bases at J, with 14 bases between the two ends. This CDR3 comprises 15 residues.

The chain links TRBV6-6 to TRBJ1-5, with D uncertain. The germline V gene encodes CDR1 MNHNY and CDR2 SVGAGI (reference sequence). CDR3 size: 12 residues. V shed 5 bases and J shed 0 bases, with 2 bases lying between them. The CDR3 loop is CASSGSNQPQHF. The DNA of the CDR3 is TGTGCCAGCAGTGGTAGCAATCAGCCCCAGCATTTT.

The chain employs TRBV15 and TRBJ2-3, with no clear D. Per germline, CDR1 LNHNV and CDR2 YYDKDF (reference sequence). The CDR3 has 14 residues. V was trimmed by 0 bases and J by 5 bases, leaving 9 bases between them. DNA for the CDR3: TGTGCCACCAGCAGAGATCTGGGTAGAGATACGCAGTATTTT. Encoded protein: CATSRDLGRDTQYF.

The CDR3 spells CAPESVRPFYEQYF. For the CDR3, the DNA is TGTGCCCCCGAGTCGGTACGTCCTTTCTACGAGCAGTACTTC. The chain couples TRBV6-4 to TRBJ2-7; D not certain. The CDR3 covers 14 residues. Trimming left V 11 bases short and J 3 bases short, with 20 bases between. Germline CDR1 and CDR2: MRHNA and SNTAGT.

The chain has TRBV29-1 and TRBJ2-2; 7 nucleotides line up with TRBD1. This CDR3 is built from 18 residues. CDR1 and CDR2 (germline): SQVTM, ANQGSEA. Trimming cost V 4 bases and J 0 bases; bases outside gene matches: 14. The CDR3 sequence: CSVATPIQTGTNTGELFF. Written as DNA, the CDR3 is TGCAGCGTTGCAACACCTATACAGACAGGGACGAACACCGGGGAGCTGTTTTTT.

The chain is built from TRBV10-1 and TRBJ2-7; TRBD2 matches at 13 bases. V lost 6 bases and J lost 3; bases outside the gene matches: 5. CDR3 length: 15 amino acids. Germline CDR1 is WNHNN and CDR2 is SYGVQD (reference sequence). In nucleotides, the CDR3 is TGCGCCAGCAGCGAGGGACTAGCGGGGAACTACGAGCAGTACTTC. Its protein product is CASSEGLAGNYEQYF.

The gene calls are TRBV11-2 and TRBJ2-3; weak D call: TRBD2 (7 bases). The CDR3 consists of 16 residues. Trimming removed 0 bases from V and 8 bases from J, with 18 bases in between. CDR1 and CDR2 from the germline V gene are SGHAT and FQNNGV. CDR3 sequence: CASSLEGGPGVSTQYF. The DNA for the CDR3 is TGTGCCAGCAGCTTAGAGGGGGGGCCGGGTGTAAGTACGCAGTATTTT.

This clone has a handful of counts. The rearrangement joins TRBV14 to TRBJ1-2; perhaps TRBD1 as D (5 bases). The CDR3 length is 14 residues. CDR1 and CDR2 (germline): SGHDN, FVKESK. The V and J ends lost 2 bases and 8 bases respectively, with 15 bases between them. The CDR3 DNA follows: TGTGCCAGCAGCCAAAGTAGGGCAGGGCGCGGCTACACCTTC. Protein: CASSQSRAGRGYTF.

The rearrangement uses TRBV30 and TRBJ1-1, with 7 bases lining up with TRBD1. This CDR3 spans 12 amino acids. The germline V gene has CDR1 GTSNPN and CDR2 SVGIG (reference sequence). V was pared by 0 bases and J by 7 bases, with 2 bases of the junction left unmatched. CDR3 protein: CAWSVGGGEAFF. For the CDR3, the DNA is TGTGCCTGGAGTGTAGGGGGCGGTGAAGCTTTCTTT.

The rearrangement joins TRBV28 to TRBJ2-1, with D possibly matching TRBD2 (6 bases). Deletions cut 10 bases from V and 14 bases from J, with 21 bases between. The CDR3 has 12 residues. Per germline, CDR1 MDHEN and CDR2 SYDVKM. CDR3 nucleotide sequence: TGTGCCACGTCAAGGGAGGCCCCTGGAGAGTTCTTC. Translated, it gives CATSREAPGEFF.